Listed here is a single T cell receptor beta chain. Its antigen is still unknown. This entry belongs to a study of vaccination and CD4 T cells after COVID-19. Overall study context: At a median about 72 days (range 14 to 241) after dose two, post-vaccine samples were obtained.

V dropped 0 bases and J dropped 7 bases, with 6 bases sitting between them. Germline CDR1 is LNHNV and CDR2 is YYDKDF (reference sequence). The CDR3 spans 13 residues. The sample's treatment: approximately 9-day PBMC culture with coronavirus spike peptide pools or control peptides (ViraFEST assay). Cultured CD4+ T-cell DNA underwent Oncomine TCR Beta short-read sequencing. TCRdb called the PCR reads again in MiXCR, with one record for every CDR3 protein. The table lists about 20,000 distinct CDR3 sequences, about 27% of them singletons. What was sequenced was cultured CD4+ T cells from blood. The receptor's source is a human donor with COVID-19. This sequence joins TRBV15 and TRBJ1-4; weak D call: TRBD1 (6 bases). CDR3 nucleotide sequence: TGTGCCACCAGCAGAGACAGGGGTGAAAAACTGTTTTTT. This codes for CATSRDRGEKLFF.